The present entry profiles one TCR beta chain with its context. Its antigen remains unknown. The isolated RNA, all of it, was reverse transcribed, so expressed TCRB transcripts were what got sequenced. The table came from immunoSEQ multiplex PCR; TCRdb's copy has only in-frame clones and leaves some out. The table includes approximately 84,000 clones, 25% to 35% detected once. This sample stems from a study of beta chain features in type 1 diabetes. With V trimmed by 5 bases and J by 0 bases, 4 bases remained unmatched. The germline CDR1 and CDR2 sequences are SNHLY and FYNNEI. CDR3 length: 14 residues. CD45RO/CCR7/CD25/CD127/CD95/CD27 sorting isolated CD4+ naive, central memory, regulatory and stem cell-like memory cells. The authors obtained over 98% purity in all sorted populations. Study-level points and caveats: The naive, central memory and Treg TCRB repertoires of patients appeared to be more similar to one another than those of healthy donors.

Input material: stem cell memory CD4+ T cells from blood. This receptor was identified in a young woman in good health. This rearrangement joins TRBV2 to TRBJ2-7; TRBD1 aligns across 7 bases. As DNA, the CDR3 is TGTGCCAGCAGTTACAGGGGAAGCTCCTACGAGCAGTACTTC. It specifies CASSYRGSSYEQYF.